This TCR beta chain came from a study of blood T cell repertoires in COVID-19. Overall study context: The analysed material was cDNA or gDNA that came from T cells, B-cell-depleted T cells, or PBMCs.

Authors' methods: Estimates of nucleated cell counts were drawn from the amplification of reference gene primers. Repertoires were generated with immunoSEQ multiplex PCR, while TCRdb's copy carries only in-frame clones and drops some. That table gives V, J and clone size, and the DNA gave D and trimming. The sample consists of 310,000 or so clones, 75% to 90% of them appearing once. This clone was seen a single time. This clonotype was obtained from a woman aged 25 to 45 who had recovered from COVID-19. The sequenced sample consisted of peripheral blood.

The DNA for the CDR3 is TGCGCCAGCAGTGCGGGACAGGGATATGGCTACACCTTC. It codes for CASSAGQGYGYTF. V is TRBV10-2 and J is TRBJ1-2; 9 nucleotides align to TRBD1. This CDR3 is 13 amino acids long. The junction had 2 bases not matched to a gene; V was cut back by 4 bases and J by 5 bases. Germline-derived CDR1 and CDR2 are WSHSY and SAAADI.